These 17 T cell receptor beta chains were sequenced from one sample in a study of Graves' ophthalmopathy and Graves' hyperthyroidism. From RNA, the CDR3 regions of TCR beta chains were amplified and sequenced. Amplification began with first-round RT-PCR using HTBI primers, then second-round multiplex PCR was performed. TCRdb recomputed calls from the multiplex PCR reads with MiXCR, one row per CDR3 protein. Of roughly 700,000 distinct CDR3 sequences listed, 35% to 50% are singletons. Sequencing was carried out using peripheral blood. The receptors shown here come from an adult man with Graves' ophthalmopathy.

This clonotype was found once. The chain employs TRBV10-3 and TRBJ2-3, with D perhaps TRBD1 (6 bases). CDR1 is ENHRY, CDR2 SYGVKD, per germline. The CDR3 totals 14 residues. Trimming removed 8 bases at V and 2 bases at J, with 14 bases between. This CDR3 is CAIQRDKNTDTQYF. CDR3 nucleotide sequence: TGTGCCATCCAGAGGGACAAAAACACAGATACGCAGTATTTT.

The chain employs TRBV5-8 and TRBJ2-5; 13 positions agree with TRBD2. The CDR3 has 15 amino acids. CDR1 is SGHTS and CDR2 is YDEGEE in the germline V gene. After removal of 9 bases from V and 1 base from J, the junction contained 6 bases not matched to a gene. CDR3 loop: CATRTSGRFQETQYF. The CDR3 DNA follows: TGTGCCACCCGGACTAGCGGGAGATTCCAAGAGACCCAGTACTTC.

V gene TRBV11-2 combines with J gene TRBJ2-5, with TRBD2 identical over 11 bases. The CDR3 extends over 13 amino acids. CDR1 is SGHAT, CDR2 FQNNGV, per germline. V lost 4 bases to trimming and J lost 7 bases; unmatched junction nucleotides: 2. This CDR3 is CASSSGTSGTQYF. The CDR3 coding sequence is TGTGCCAGCAGCTCAGGGACTAGCGGGACCCAGTACTTC.

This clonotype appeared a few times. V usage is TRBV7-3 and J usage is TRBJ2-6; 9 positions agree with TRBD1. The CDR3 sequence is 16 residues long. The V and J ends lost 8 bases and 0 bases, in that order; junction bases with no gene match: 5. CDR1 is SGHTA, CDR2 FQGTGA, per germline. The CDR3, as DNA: TGTGCCAGCCGGGACAGGGTATTCTCTGGGGCCAACGTCCTGACTTTC. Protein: CASRDRVFSGANVLTF.

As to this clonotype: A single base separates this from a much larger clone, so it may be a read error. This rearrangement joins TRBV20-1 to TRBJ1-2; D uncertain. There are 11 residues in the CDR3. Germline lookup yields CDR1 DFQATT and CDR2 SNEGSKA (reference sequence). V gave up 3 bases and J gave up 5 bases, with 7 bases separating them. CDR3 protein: CSASRNYGYTF. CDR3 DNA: TGCAGTGCTAGTAGGAATTATGGCTACACCTTC.

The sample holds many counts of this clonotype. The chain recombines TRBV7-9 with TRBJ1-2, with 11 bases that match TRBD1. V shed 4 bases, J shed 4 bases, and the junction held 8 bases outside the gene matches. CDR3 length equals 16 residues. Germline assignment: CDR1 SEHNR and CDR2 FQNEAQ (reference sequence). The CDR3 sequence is CASSSNTGQGAYGYTF. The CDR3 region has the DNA TGTGCCAGCAGCTCCAACACTGGACAGGGGGCCTATGGCTACACCTTC.

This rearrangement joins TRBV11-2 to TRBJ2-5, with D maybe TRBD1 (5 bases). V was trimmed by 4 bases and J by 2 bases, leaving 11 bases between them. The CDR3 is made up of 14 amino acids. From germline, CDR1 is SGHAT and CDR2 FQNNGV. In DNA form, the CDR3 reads TGTGCCAGCAGCTACGACAGTATACAAGAGACCCAGTACTTC. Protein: CASSYDSIQETQYF.

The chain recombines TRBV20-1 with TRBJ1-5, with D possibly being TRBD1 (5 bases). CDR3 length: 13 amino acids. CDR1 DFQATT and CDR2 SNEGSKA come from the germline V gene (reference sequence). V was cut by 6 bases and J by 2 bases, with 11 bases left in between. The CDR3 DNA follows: TGCAGTGCGGGGGACGGGGGCAATCAGCCCCAGCATTTT. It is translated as CSAGDGGNQPQHF.

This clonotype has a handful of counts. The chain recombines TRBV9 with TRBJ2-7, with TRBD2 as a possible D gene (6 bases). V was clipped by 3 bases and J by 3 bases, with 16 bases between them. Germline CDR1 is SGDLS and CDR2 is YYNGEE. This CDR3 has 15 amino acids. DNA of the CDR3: TGTGCCAGCAGCGCCGCCGGGACTTGGCACTACGAGCAGTACTTC. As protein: CASSAAGTWHYEQYF.

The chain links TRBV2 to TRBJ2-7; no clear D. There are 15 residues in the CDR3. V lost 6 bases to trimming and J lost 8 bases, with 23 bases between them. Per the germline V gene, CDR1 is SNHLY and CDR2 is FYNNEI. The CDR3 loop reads CASSRAGFLYAQQYF. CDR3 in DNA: TGTGCCAGCAGCCGGGCTGGGTTTCTGTACGCTCAGCAGTACTTC.

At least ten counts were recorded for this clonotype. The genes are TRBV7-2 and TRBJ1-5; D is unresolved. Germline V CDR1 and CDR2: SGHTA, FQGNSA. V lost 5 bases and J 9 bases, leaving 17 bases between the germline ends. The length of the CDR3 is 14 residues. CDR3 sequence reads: CASSLQVAARPQHF. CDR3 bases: TGTGCCAGCAGCCTCCAAGTGGCGGCCCGGCCCCAGCATTTT.

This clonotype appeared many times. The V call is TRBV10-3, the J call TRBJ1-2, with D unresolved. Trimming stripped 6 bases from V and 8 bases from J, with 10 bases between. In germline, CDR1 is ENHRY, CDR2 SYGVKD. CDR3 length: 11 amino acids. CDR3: CAISERWGYTF. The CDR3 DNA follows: TGTGCCATCAGCGAACGGTGGGGCTACACCTTC.

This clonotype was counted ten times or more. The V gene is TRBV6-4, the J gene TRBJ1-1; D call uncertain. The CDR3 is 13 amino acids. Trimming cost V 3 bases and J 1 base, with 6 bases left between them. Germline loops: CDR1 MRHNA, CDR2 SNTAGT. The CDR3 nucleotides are TGTGCCAGCAGTGATTCGGAGAACACTGAAGCTTTCTTT. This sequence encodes CASSDSENTEAFF.

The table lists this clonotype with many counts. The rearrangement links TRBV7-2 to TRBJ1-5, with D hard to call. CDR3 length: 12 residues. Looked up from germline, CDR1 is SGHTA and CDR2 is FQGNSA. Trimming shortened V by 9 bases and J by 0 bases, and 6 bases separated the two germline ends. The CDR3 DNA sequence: TGTGCCAGTGGGTATAGCAATCAGCCCCAGCATTTT. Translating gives CASGYSNQPQHF.

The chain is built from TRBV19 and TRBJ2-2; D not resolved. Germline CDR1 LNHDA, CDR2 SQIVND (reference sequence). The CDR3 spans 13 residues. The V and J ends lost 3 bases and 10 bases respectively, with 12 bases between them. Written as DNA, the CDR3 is TGTGCCAGTAGTATTGTAGTATTCGAGGAGCTGTTTTTT. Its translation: CASSIVVFEELFF.

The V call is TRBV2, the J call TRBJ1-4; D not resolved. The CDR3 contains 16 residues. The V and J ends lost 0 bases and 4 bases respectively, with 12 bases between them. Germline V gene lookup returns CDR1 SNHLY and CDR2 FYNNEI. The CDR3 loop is CASSEALGFGNEKLFF. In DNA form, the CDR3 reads TGTGCCAGCAGTGAAGCCCTGGGATTTGGTAATGAAAAACTGTTTTTT.

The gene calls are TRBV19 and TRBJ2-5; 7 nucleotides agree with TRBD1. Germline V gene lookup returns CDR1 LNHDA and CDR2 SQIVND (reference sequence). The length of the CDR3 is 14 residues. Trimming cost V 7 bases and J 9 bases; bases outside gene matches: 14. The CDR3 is CASKGAGGSQPQYF. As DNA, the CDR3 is TGTGCCAGTAAGGGGGCTGGCGGTTCGCAGCCCCAGTACTTC.